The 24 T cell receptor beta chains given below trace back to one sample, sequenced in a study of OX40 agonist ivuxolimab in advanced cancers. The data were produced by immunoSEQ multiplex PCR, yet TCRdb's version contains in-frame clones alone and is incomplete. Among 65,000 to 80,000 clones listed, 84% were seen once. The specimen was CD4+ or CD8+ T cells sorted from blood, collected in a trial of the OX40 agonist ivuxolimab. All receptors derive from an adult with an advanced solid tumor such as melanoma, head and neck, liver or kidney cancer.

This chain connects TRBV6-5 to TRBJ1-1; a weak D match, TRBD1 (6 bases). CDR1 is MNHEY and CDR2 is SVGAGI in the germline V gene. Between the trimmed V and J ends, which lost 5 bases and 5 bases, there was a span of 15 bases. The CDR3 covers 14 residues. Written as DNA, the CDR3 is TGTGCCAGCAGTCACAGCAGGGGCGGGACTGAAGCTTTCTTT. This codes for CASSHSRGGTEAFF.

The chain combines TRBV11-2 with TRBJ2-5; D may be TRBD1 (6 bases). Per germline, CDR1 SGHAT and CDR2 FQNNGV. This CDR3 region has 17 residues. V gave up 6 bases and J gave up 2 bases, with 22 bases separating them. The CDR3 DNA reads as TGTGCCAGCAGGGCCTTTGGGTGGCAGCAGGGGCAAGAGACCCAGTACTTC. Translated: CASRAFGWQQGQETQYF.

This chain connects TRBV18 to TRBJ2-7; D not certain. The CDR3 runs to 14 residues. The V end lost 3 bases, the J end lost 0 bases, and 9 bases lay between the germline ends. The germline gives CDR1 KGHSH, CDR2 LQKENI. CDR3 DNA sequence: TGTGCCAGCTCACCCGACACGAGCTCCTACGAGCAGTACTTC. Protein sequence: CASSPDTSSYEQYF.

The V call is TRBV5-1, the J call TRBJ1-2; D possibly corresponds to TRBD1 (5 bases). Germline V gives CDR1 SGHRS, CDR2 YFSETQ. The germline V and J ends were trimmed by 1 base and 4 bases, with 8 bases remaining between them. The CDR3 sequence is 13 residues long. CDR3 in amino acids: CASSLQGVYGYTF. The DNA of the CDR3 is TGCGCCAGCAGCTTGCAGGGTGTCTATGGCTACACCTTC. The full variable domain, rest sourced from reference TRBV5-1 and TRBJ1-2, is KAGVTQTPRYLIKTRGQQVTLSCSPISGHRSVSWYQQTPGQGLQFLFEYFSETQRNKGNFPGRFSGRQFSNSRSEMNVSTLELGDSALYLCASSLQGVYGYTFGSGTRLTVV.

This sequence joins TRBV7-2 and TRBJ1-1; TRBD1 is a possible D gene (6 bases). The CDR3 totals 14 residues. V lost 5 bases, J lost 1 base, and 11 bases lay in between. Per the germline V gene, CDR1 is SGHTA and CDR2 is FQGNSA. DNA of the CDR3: TGTGCCAGCAGCCCGCAGGGGACGAACACTGAAGCTTTCTTT. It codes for CASSPQGTNTEAFF.

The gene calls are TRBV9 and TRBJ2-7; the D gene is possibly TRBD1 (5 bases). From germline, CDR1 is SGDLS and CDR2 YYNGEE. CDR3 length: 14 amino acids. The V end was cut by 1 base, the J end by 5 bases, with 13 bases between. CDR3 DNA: TGTGCCAGCAGCGTATGGCAGGGCGGCCACGAGCAGTACTTC. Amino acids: CASSVWQGGHEQYF.

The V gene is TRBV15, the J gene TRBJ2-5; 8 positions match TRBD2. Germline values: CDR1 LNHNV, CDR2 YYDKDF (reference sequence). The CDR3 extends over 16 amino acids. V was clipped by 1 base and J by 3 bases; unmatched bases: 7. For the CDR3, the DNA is TGTGCCACCAGCAGAGGTAGCGGGGTATCGGAAGAGACCCAGTACTTC. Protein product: CATSRGSGVSEETQYF.

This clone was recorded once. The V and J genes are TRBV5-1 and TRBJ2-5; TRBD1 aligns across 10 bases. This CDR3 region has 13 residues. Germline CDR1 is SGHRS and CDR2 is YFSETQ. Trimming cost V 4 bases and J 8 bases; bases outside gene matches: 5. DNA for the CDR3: TGCGCCAGCAGCGACGGGACAGGGGATACCCAGTACTTC. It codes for CASSDGTGDTQYF.

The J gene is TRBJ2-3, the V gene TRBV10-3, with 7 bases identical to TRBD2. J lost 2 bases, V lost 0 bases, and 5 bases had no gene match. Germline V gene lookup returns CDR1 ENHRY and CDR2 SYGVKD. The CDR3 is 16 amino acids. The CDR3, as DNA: TGTGCCATCAGTGAGTCACCTAGCGGATACACAGATACGCAGTATTTT. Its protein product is CAISESPSGYTDTQYF.

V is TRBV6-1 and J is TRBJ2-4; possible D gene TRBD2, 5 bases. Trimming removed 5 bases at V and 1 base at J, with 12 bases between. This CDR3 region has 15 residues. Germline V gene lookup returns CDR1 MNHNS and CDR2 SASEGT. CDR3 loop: CASSSDGGAKNIQYF. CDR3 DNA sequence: TGTGCCAGCAGTTCTGACGGCGGGGCCAAAAACATTCAGTACTTC.

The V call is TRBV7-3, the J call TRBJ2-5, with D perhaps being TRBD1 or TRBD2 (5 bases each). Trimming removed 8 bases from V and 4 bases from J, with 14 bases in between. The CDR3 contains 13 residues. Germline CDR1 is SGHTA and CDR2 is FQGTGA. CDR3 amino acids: CASSPGSRETQYF. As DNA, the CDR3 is TGTGCCAGCTCGCCAGGGAGTCGAGAGACCCAGTACTTC. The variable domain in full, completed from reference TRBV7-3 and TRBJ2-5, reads GAGVSQTPSNKVTEKGKYVELRCDPISGHTALYWYRQSLGQGPEFLIYFQGTGAADDSGLPNDRFFAVRPEGSVSTLKIQRTERGDSAVYLCASSPGSRETQYFGPGTRLLVL.

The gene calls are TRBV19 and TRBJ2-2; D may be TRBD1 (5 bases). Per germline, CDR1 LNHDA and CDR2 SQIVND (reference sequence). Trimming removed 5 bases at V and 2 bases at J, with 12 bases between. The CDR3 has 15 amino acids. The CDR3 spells CASSRQGYNTGELFF. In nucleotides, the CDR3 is TGTGCCAGTAGTCGCCAGGGCTACAACACCGGGGAGCTGTTTTTT. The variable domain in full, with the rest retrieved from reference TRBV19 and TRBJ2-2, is DGGITQSPKYLFRKEGQNVTLSCEQNLNHDAMYWYRQDPGQGLRLIYYSQIVNDFQKGDIAEGYSVSREKKESFPLTVTSAQKNPTAFYLCASSRQGYNTGELFFGEGSRLTVL.

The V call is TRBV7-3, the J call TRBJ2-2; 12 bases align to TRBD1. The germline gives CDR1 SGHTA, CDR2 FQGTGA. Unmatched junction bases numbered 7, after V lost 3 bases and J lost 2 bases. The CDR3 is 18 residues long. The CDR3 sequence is CASSLYGTGGLNTGELFF. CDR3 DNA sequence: TGTGCCAGCAGCTTGTACGGGACAGGGGGCTTAAACACCGGGGAGCTGTTTTTT.

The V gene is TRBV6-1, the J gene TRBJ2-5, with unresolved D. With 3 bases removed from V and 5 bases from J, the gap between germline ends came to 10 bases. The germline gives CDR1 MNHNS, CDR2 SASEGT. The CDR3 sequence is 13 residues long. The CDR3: CASSDAARETQYF. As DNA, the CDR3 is TGTGCCAGCAGTGATGCGGCCCGGGAGACCCAGTACTTC.

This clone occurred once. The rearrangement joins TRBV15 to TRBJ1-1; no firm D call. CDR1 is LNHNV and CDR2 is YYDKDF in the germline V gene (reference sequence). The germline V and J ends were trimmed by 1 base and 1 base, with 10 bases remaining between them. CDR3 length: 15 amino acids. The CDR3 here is CATSRGGGWNTEAFF. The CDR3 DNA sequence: TGTGCCACCAGCAGAGGGGGTGGTTGGAACACTGAAGCTTTCTTT.

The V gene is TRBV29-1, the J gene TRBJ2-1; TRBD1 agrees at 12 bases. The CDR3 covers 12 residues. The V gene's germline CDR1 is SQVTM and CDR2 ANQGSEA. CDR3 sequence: CSGGQGADEQFF. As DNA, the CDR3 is TGCTCGGGGGGACAGGGGGCTGATGAGCAGTTCTTC.

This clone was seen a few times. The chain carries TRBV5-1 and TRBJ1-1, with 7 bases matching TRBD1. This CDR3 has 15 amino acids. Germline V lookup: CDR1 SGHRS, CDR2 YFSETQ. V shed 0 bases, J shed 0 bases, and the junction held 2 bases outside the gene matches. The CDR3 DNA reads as TGCGCCAGCAGCTTGGAGGGACAGTTGAACACTGAAGCTTTCTTT. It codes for CASSLEGQLNTEAFF.

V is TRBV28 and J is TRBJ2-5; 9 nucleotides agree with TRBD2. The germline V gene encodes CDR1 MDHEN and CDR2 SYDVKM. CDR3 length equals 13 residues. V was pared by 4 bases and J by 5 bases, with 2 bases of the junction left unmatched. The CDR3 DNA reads TGTGCCAGCAGTTGGACTAGCGTGGAGACCCAGTACTTC. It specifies CASSWTSVETQYF.

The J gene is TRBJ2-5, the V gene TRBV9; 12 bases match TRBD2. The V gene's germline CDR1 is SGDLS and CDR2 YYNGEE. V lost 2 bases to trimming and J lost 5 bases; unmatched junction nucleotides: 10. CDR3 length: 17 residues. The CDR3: CASSVGGLAGRTETQYF. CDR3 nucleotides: TGTGCCAGCAGCGTGGGCGGACTAGCGGGGAGGACGGAGACCCAGTACTTC.

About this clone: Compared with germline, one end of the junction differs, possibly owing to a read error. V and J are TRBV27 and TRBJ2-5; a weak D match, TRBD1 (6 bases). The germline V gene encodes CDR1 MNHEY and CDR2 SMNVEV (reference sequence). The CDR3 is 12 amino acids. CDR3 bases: TGTGCCAGCCGGGACATACAAGAGGCCCAGTACTTC. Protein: CASRDIQEAQYF.

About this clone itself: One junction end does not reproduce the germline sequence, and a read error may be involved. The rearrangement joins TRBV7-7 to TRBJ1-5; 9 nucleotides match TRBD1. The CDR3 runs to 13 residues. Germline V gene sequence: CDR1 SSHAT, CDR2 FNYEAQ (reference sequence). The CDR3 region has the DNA TGTGCTAGCAGTAGGGACAGGGACCAGCCCCAGCATTTT. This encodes CASSRDRDQPQHF.

The CDR3 DNA reads TGTGCCAGCAGCTCGGGACTAGAAATCACAGATACGCAGTATTTT. It codes for CASSSGLEITDTQYF. The chain recombines TRBV7-9 with TRBJ2-3; 8 nucleotides match TRBD2. This CDR3 has 15 residues. With 4 bases clipped from V and 2 bases from J, the junction kept 5 bases outside the gene matches. Germline V lookup: CDR1 SEHNR, CDR2 FQNEAQ (reference sequence).

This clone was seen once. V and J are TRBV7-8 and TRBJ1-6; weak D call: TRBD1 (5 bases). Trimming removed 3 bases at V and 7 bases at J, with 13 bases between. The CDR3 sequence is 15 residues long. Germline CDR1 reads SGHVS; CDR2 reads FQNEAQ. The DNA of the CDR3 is TGTGCCAGCAGCTTGGGGCAGACATACAATTCACCCCTCCACTTT. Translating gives CASSLGQTYNSPLHF.

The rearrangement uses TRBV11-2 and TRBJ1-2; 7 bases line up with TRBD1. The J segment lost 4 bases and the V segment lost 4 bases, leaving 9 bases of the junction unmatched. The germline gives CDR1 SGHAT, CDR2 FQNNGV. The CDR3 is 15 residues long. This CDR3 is CASSSGTETPYGYTF. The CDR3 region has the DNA TGTGCCAGCAGCTCCGGGACAGAAACTCCCTATGGCTACACCTTC.